These T cell receptor beta chains were read from a single sample in a study of glioma-infiltrating T cells. TCRdb redid the calling of the multiplex PCR reads with MiXCR, one entry per CDR3 protein. Among approximately 190,000 distinct CDR3 sequences listed, around 30% were seen once. The sample consisted of glioma tissue, nonneoplastic brain tissue, or PBMCs (not recorded which). These receptor sequences come from a human donor with low-grade glioma or glioblastoma, undergoing nonglioma brain surgery, or in good health (not recorded which). The CDR3 runs from the conserved cysteine through the conserved F or W. The D gene is left open where the match is weak. Clone size is shown for a subset of rows, as once, few, many or a class of expanded clone.

clone_size j_call d_call cdr3_length v_call cdr3_nt cdr3_aa
NA TRBJ2-7 TRBD1 11 TRBV12-3/TRBV12-4 TGTGCCAGCAGTTGGGGACAGGGCGTCAACTTC CASSWGQGVNF
NA TRBJ2-5 TRBD2 17 TRBV7-2 TGTGCCAGCAGCTTAAGTGCAGCGGGAGGTGCCCAAGAGACCCAGTACTTC CASSLSAAGGAQETQYF
NA TRBJ2-7 NA 13 TRBV15 TGTGCCACCAGCAGAGATCGCAGAAACGAGCAGTACTTC CATSRDRRNEQYF
NA TRBJ1-1 NA 17 TRBV4-1 TGCGCCAGCAGCCAAGCGGTGGCAGGGCCGATGAACACTGAAGCTTTCTTT CASSQAVAGPMNTEAFF
many TRBJ2-1 TRBD1 14 TRBV7-8 TGTGCCAGCAGCTTAGAGGGACAGGACAATGAGCAGTTCTTC CASSLEGQDNEQFF
NA TRBJ2-1 TRBD2 18 TRBV5-1 TGCGCCAGCAGCGCCGGGACTAGCGGGAGGACATCCTACAATGAGCAGTTCTTC CASSAGTSGRTSYNEQFF
many TRBJ2-1 TRBD2 15 TRBV25-1 TGTGCCAGCAACGCCGGGACTAGCGACTACAATGAGCAGTTCTTC CASNAGTSDYNEQFF
once TRBJ1-4 NA 15 TRBV3-1 TGTGCCAGCAGCCCCCGTGGGGAAACTAATGAAAAACTGTTTTTT CASSPRGETNEKLFF
many TRBJ1-2 NA 11 TRBV28 TGTGCCAGCAGTTTCGGCCCAGAATTCACCTTC CASSFGPEFTF
NA TRBJ1-3 NA 17 TRBV5-5 TGTGCCAGCAGCTTGTGGATAAATCCAAACTCTGGAAACACCATATATTTT CASSLWINPNSGNTIYF
many TRBJ1-1 NA 8 TRBV29-1 TGCAGCGTAGAGGAAGCTTTCTTT CSVEEAFF
NA TRBJ2-5 TRBD1 17 TRBV20-1 TGCAGTGCTAAAAACAACAGACCGGGACAGGGGATGGGGACCCAGTACTTC CSAKNNRPGQGMGTQYF
many TRBJ2-7 TRBD1 16 TRBV4-2 TGTGCCAGCAGCCAAGCGTCGGGACAGGGTACCTACGAGCAGTACTTC CASSQASGQGTYEQYF
many TRBJ1-1 NA 14 TRBV2 TGTGCCAGCAGGACCAGGGGTTCGAACACTGAAGCTTTCTTT CASRTRGSNTEAFF
few TRBJ2-5 NA 13 TRBV12-3/TRBV12-4 TGTGCCAGCAGTTTGGAAGGGCCGGAGACCCAGTACTTC CASSLEGPETQYF
many TRBJ2-7 NA 14 TRBV7-8 TGTGCCAGCAGCTTACAGGACATATTCTACGAGCAGTACTTC CASSLQDIFYEQYF
many TRBJ2-7 NA 13 TRBV9 TGTGCCAGCAGCTCGGGGGAAACCTACGAGCAGTACTTC CASSSGETYEQYF
NA TRBJ2-5 NA 15 TRBV5-1 TGCGCCAGCAGCCGGTTTAGACAGTACCAAGAGACCCAGTACTTC CASSRFRQYQETQYF
few TRBJ2-5 NA 14 TRBV6-4 TGTGCCAGCAGTCAAGGGGGAGGCAGAGAGACCCAGTACTTC CASSQGGGRETQYF
many TRBJ2-1 NA 14 TRBV19 TGTGCCAGCCAAACCGGGGGGCTTGGCAATGAGCAGTTCTTC CASQTGGLGNEQFF
many TRBJ2-7 NA 12 TRBV20-1 TGCAGCAGCGGGTTAAGCTCCTACGAGCAGTACTTC CSSGLSSYEQYF
many TRBJ2-7 NA 14 TRBV18 TGTGCCAGCTCACCCCGCGGGGTCCTGGACGAGCAGTACTTC CASSPRGVLDEQYF
few TRBJ1-2 NA 11 TRBV29-1 TGCAGCGTTGGGGACGGAGATGGCTACACCTTC CSVGDGDGYTF
many TRBJ2-3 TRBD2 16 TRBV5-8 TGTGCCAGCAGCTTGGGGGCGGGAGTCAGCACAGATACGCAGTATTTT CASSLGAGVSTDTQYF
many TRBJ2-7 TRBD2 15 TRBV6-5 TGTGCCAGCAGTTACTCAGCGGGGGAAGGCTACGAGCAGTACTTC CASSYSAGEGYEQYF
NA TRBJ2-3 NA 18 TRBV4-1 TGCGCCAGCAGCCAAGACGGTGGGGGGCATAAGGTCACAGATACGCAGTATTTT CASSQDGGGHKVTDTQYF
many TRBJ2-5 TRBD2 15 TRBV2 TGTGCCAGCAGTACCCGACTAGCGCTTCAAGAGACCCAGTACTTC CASSTRLALQETQYF
many TRBJ2-3 TRBD2 14 TRBV3-1 TGTGCCAGCAGCCTGCGGGAGTCGTCAGATACGCAGTATTTT CASSLRESSDTQYF
NA TRBJ2-6 TRBD2 14 TRBV29-1 TGCAGCGTTGGGGGACTATCTGGGGCCAACGTCCTGACTTTC CSVGGLSGANVLTF
NA TRBJ2-1 TRBD2 17 TRBV3-1 TGTGCCAGCAGCCAAGGAGCGGGACTAGCGGGAGAGGGTGAGCAGTTCTTC CASSQGAGLAGEGEQFF
NA TRBJ2-3 NA 16 TRBV7-2 TGTGCCAGCATCCCCCGCCGTCTGAGCGGCACAGATACGCAGTATTTT CASIPRRLSGTDTQYF
NA TRBJ2-3 NA 14 TRBV13 TGTGCCAGCAGCTTGGCAGGGTTAGAAGATACGCAGTATTTT CASSLAGLEDTQYF
many TRBJ2-7 TRBD1 15 TRBV6-2/TRBV6-3 TGTGCCAGCAGCCCCCCCGGGACAGCCTCCTACGAGCAGTACTTC CASSPPGTASYEQYF
many TRBJ2-7 NA 15 TRBV6-5 TGTGCCAGCAGTTACTCGGCGAGACAGTCCTACGAGCAGTACTTC CASSYSARQSYEQYF
many TRBJ2-7 NA 13 TRBV2 TGTGCCAGCATGGTAGGGAACTCCTACGAGCAGTACTTC CASMVGNSYEQYF
many TRBJ2-2 NA 15 TRBV18 TGTGCCAGCTCAACGTCACAGGCAACCACCGGGGAGCTGTTTTTT CASSTSQATTGELFF
many TRBJ1-2 NA 14 TRBV4-1 TGCGCCAGCAGCCAAGAAGTCCCGGGCTATGGCTACACCTTC CASSQEVPGYGYTF
NA TRBJ2-5 TRBD2 15 TRBV5-5 TGTGCCAGCAGCTCACTAGCGGGAGGGGGGGAGACCCAGTACTTC CASSSLAGGGETQYF
few TRBJ2-1 TRBD2 18 TRBV18 TGTGCCAGCTCTCGAGATCGGACTAGCGGGAGGGCCTGGTATGAGCAGTTCTTC CASSRDRTSGRAWYEQFF
few TRBJ2-3 NA 14 TRBV19 TGTGCCAGTAGTATTGGCAGGGGCACAGATACGCAGTATTTT CASSIGRGTDTQYF
NA TRBJ1-1 NA 14 TRBV19 TGTGCCAGCAGGTTGTCCGGGGGAGTCACTGAAGCTTTCTTT CASRLSGGVTEAFF
many TRBJ1-5 TRBD1 14 TRBV29-1 TGCAGCGTTGTAACAGGGGGCAACAATCAGCCCCAGCATTTT CSVVTGGNNQPQHF
many TRBJ1-4 NA 11 TRBV18 TGTGCCAGCTCACCAGGAGAAAAACTGTTTTTT CASSPGEKLFF
many TRBJ1-2 NA 14 TRBV4-2 TGTGCCAGCAGCCAAATCGGGGGCTACTATGGCTACACCTTC CASSQIGGYYGYTF
NA TRBJ2-1 NA 15 TRBV7-6 TGTGCCAGCAGCCTTAACAGGGATCTGCACGTCGGGCAGTTCTTC CASSLNRDLHVGQFF
many TRBJ2-5 TRBD1 16 TRBV6-1 TGTGCCAGCACTACACAACCGGGACAGGGGCAAGAGACCCAGTACTTC CASTTQPGQGQETQYF